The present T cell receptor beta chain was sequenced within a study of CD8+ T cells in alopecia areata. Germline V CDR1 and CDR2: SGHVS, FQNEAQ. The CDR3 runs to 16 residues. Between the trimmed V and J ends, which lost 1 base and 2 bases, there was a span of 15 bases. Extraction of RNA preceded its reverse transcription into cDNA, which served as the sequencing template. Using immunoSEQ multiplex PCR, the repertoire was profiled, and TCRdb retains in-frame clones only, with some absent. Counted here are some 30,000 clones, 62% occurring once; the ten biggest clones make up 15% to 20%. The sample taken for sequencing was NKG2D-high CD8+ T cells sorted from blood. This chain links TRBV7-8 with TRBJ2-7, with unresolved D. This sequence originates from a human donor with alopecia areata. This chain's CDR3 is CASSLDPDQSTYEQYF. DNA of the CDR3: TGTGCCAGCAGCTTAGATCCGGACCAGTCGACCTACGAGCAGTACTTC.